The entry below describes one TCR beta chain. Its antigen is undetermined. Trimming took 0 bases from V and 6 from J, leaving 17 bases between them. CDR1 is MNHEY and CDR2 is SVGAGI in the germline V gene. The CDR3 consists of 16 residues. The data were taken from a study of cytomegalovirus exposure and HLA in healthy donors. Whole-study results and caveats: The dataset shows that most TCR sequences were rare, while some public TCRs occurred in many donors. For cytomegalovirus status, the classifier reportedly gave diagnoses with high specificity and sensitivity.

The assay was immunoSEQ multiplex PCR, and TCRdb's table has in-frame clones only and misses some. The table records about 56,000 clones, 93% of them present only once. The chain links TRBV6-5 to TRBJ1-2; unclear D gene. Sequenced: PBMCs. The receptor comes from a woman under 30 in good health and CMV-seropositive. The CDR3 sequence: CASSYSLGVSYDGYTF. The CDR3 DNA is TGTGCCAGCAGTTACTCACTCGGGGTCTCCTACGATGGCTACACCTTC.